This T cell receptor beta chain was retrieved from a study of blood T cell repertoires in COVID-19 (TCRdb year 2020). For the study in its entirety: Samples covering the acute and convalescent phases of COVID-19 were provided by collaborators in the United States, Italy and Spain. Subjects who had been exposed to COVID-19, were actively infected with it, or had recovered from it provided the deeply sampled blood TCRbeta repertoires that made up the dataset. HLA class I and class II types, where available, came from metadata supplied by the sample provider rather than from assay-based typing. Sample metadata almost always included a de-identified subject ID, COVID-19 status, age in years and sex. The material from the prospective study consisted of cDNA or gDNA derived from T cells, B-cell-depleted T cells, or PBMCs. Samples came from the ongoing ImmuneRACE study (first 160 participants) plus 1,254 subjects from 6 global collaborators. A freely available public database, intended as a resource for researchers studying the immune response to SARS-CoV-2, is where the repertoires were released. Study-wide findings and limitations: Clinical and demographic metadata were provided uncurated, with the amount varying by source and participant.

In Seattle, one collaborating source enrolled patients while the infection was active and tracked those patients longitudinally over the course of disease. Collaborating institutions collected whole blood in K2EDTA tubes following their own protocols. For TCRbeta analysis, collaborators shipped samples in one of three forms: frozen whole blood, isolated PBMCs, or DNA extracted from either of those sample types. TCRbeta CDR3 regions were amplified from genomic DNA by means of the immunoSEQ Assay, a bias-controlled multiplex PCR. Turning to the authors' computational methods: The number of nucleated cells in each sample was estimated from the amplification of reference gene primers within the assay. Sequence reads were collapsed and filtered to measure the absolute abundance of every unique TCRbeta CDR3 rearrangement. Productive Simpson clonality was computed per sample as the square root of Simpson's diversity index over productive rearrangements. The source is immuneACCESS, and TCRdb retained only in-frame sequences with V and J called. Part of the clones is not carried over; for the studies checked, unresolved V genes explain less than half of this, and the remainder is unexplained. V, J and clone size reflect that table, while D and trimming were determined from the DNA. A total of 410,000 or so clones appear in this sample, about nine tenths of them only once. Under 2% of the sample rests with the top ten.

Trimming accounts for 6 bases at V and 2 bases at J, while the number of junction bases matched to no gene is 3. Including cysteine and phenylalanine, the CDR3 has 13 amino acids. The only DNA kept is the CDR3, 39 bases in frame from the first base. The germline V gene provides CDR1 MNHEY and CDR2 SVGAGI. A note on this clone: Its target antigen remains unknown. No much larger clone exists at a distance of one base, and base qualities are not known.

The sequence came from a woman between 35 and 50 years old with COVID-19, enrolled during active disease. The sample comprised peripheral blood. The V and J segments used are TRBV6-5 and TRBJ1-1; 7 nucleotides in the junction match TRBD1. The nucleotide sequence is given as TGTGCCAGCAGGGGACAGTTTAACACTGAAGCTTTCTTT. Translated, this is CASRGQFNTEAFF.